Reported below is one TCR beta chain. Original handling: Amplifying reference gene primers gave estimates of nucleated cell counts. Assay: immunoSEQ multiplex PCR; the TCRdb copy retains only in-frame clones and omits some. V, J and clone size are those of that table, while D and trimming were read from the DNA. The sample holds 50,000 to 65,000 clones, 70% to 90% seen once. This entry comes from a study of blood T cell repertoires in COVID-19. Across the whole study: The United States, Italy and Spain supplied acute and convalescent COVID-19 samples. PBMCs, B-cell-depleted T cells, or T cells were the source of the cDNA or gDNA that made up the material.

The CDR3 runs to 14 residues. V was trimmed by 5 bases and J by 5 bases, leaving 13 bases between them. Germline V CDR1 and CDR2: SGHAT, FQNNGV. The material sequenced was peripheral blood. The source is a man in his 70s with acute or convalescent COVID-19. The chain carries TRBV11-2 and TRBJ1-3; D unclear. CDR3 sequence: CASSLSLGRNTIYF. CDR3 bases: TGTGCCAGCAGCCTAAGTCTCGGGAGAAACACCATATATTTT.